Listed here are 21 T cell receptor beta chains from one sample, sequenced in a study of T-cell memory formation after mild COVID-19. Using its own MiXCR run on the 5' RACE reads, TCRdb lists one record per CDR3 protein. Of nearly 250,000 distinct CDR3 sequences in the sample, about 16% were seen once. Sequenced material: PBMCs or a T cell subset sorted from them (not recorded which). The receptors originated from an adult woman who had mild COVID-19 (a few samples of this study predate the infection). Cell type and time point are not known.

This sequence joins TRBV4-3 and TRBJ1-1; D unclear. Deletions cut 1 base from V and 2 bases from J, with 11 bases between. Per germline, CDR1 LGHNA and CDR2 YSLEER. CDR3 length: 15 amino acids. The CDR3 nucleotides are TGCGCCAGCAGCCAAGGGTTGGAGGGTAACACTGAAGCTTTCTTT. It codes for CASSQGLEGNTEAFF.

This chain connects TRBV7-6 to TRBJ2-7, with TRBD1 matching 7 bases. This CDR3 is 15 amino acids long. The V segment lost 5 bases and the J segment 0 bases; nucleotides outside the gene matches: 7. The germline CDR1 and CDR2 sequences are SGHVS and FNYEAQ. This CDR3 reads CASSRDRASSYEQYF. In nucleotides, the CDR3 is TGTGCCAGCAGCCGCGACAGGGCTAGCTCCTACGAGCAGTACTTC.

The V and J genes are TRBV18 and TRBJ2-7; tentatively, D is TRBD1 (7 bases). Deletions cut 5 bases from V and 4 bases from J, with 18 bases between. Looked up from germline, CDR1 is KGHSH and CDR2 is LQKENI. The length of the CDR3 is 15 residues. CDR3: CASSSNGQGGYEQYF. Here the CDR3 DNA reads TGTGCCAGCTCATCCAACGGGCAGGGGGGTTACGAGCAGTACTTC. The entire variable domain, with the rest obtained from reference TRBV18 and TRBJ2-7, is as follows: NAGVMQNPRHLVRRRGQEARLRCSPMKGHSHVYWYRQLPEEGLKFMVYLQKENIIDESGMPKERFSAEFPKEGPSILRIQQVVRGDSAAYFCASSSNGQGGYEQYFGPGTRLTVT.

J is TRBJ2-7 and V is TRBV7-2, with D uncertain. V was pared by 2 bases and J by 2 bases, with 7 bases between. Germline V gene sequence: CDR1 SGHTA, CDR2 FQGNSA. This CDR3 spans 13 amino acids. CDR3 in DNA: TGTGCCAGCAGCTTAAGACGAACCTACGAGCAGTACTTC. Its translation: CASSLRRTYEQYF.

This clonotype was seen at least ten times. The genes are TRBV6-5 and TRBJ2-7; D is possibly TRBD1 (5 bases). The germline V and J ends were trimmed by 0 bases and 3 bases, with 18 bases remaining between them. From germline, CDR1 is MNHEY and CDR2 SVGAGI. The CDR3 runs 17 residues. In nucleotides, the CDR3 is TGTGCCAGCAGTTACTCTGGCGCAGGCAGGGTAGGCTACGAGCAGTACTTC. This translates into CASSYSGAGRVGYEQYF.

The gene calls are TRBV20-1 and TRBJ2-2, with a weak D call TRBD2 (5 bases). Germline CDR1 is DFQATT and CDR2 is SNEGSKA (reference sequence). The CDR3 contains 14 residues. The V end was cut by 3 bases, the J end by 7 bases, with 15 bases between. The CDR3 DNA sequence: TGCAGTGCTAGTCCGGGAACCGGTGGCGGGGAGCTGTTTTTT. It specifies CSASPGTGGGELFF.

Only a few counts were recorded for this clonotype. The gene calls are TRBV2 and TRBJ1-1; the D gene is possibly TRBD1 (5 bases). V lost 6 bases and J 11 bases, leaving 13 bases between the germline ends. Germline V gene lookup returns CDR1 SNHLY and CDR2 FYNNEI. CDR3 length: 11 residues. CDR3 in amino acids: CASRRDRGAFF. The CDR3 DNA reads TGTGCCAGCAGGCGCGACAGAGGCGCTTTCTTT. The whole variable domain, filled in from reference TRBV2 and TRBJ1-1, reads EPEVTQTPSHQVTQMGQEVILRCVPISNHLYFYWYRQILGQKVEFLVSFYNNEISEKSEIFDDQFSVERPDGSNFTLKIRSTKLEDSAMYFCASRRDRGAFFGQGTRLTVV.

The chain is built from TRBV6-6 and TRBJ1-2, with D hard to call. The CDR3 is made up of 14 amino acids. Trimming took 7 bases from V and 7 from J, leaving 19 bases between them. Germline V gives CDR1 MNHNY, CDR2 SVGAGI (reference sequence). CDR3 in amino acids: CASKLAGKEVGYTF. In DNA form, the CDR3 reads TGTGCCAGCAAACTAGCGGGAAAGGAGGTTGGCTACACCTTC.

The chain recombines TRBV12-3 or TRBV12-4 with TRBJ2-2; a possible D gene is TRBD1 (6 bases). Trimming took 6 bases from V and 0 from J, leaving 11 bases between them. This CDR3 region has 15 residues. The CDR3 nucleotides read TGTGCCAGCAGCAGGGGAACACCGAACACCGGGGAGCTGTTTTTT. Its protein is CASSRGTPNTGELFF.

The J gene is TRBJ2-5, the V gene TRBV18; D unresolved. Trimming pared 1 base from V and 3 bases from J, leaving 9 bases between. The CDR3 runs to 14 residues. Germline-derived CDR1 and CDR2 are KGHSH and LQKENI. Written as DNA, the CDR3 is TGTGCCAGCTCACCACGGACCGGTAAAGAGACCCAGTACTTC. Translation gives CASSPRTGKETQYF.

This rearrangement joins TRBV29-1 to TRBJ1-5, with 8 bases aligning to TRBD1. Germline assignment: CDR1 SQVTM and CDR2 ANQGSEA. The CDR3 runs 18 residues. The junction had 22 bases not matched to a gene; V was cut back by 7 bases and J by 5 bases. The CDR3 is CSATPEGQGWVRDQPQHF. The DNA of the CDR3 is TGCAGCGCCACCCCCGAAGGACAGGGTTGGGTTAGGGATCAGCCCCAGCATTTT.

Many counts were recorded for this clonotype. The chain uses TRBV20-1 and TRBJ2-5; D gene ambiguous. V dropped 6 bases and J dropped 2 bases, with 13 bases sitting between them. The CDR3 consists of 13 residues. Germline V CDR1 and CDR2: DFQATT, SNEGSKA (reference sequence). The CDR3 DNA sequence: TGCAGTGCCCCCCAAGGGTGGCAAGAGACCCAGTACTTC. This encodes CSAPQGWQETQYF.

This clonotype appeared many times. V and J are TRBV7-8 and TRBJ2-3, with D tentatively TRBD1 (6 bases). With 0 bases removed from V and 0 bases from J, the gap between germline ends came to 19 bases. The CDR3 sequence is 19 residues long. CDR1 is SGHVS and CDR2 is FQNEAQ in the germline V gene. The CDR3 spells CASSLARIWGPASTDTQYF. CDR3 sequence (DNA): TGTGCCAGCAGCTTAGCTAGGATTTGGGGGCCCGCCAGCACAGATACGCAGTATTTT. Full variable domain (missing parts from reference TRBV7-8 and TRBJ2-3): GAGVSQSPRYKVAKRGQDVALRCDPISGHVSLFWYQQALGQGPEFLTYFQNEAQLDKSGLPSDRFFAERPEGSVSTLKIQRTQQEDSAVYLCASSLARIWGPASTDTQYFGPGTRLTVL.

This clonotype was counted at least ten times. This chain connects TRBV7-2 to TRBJ1-1; D not certain. Trimming removed 1 base at V and 1 base at J, with 7 bases between. This CDR3 has 14 residues. Germline V gives CDR1 SGHTA, CDR2 FQGNSA. The CDR3 DNA reads as TGTGCCAGCAGCTTAGGGAATCAGAACACTGAAGCTTTCTTT. Amino acids: CASSLGNQNTEAFF.

The gene calls are TRBV29-1 and TRBJ2-1; 8 nucleotides align to TRBD2. The ends lost 0 bases at V and 5 bases at J; junction bases unmatched: 6. The V gene's germline CDR1 is SQVTM and CDR2 ANQGSEA. This CDR3 is 15 amino acids long. CDR3 in amino acids: CSVEEGSGIHNEQFF. The CDR3 bases are TGCAGCGTTGAAGAGGGTAGCGGGATTCACAATGAGCAGTTCTTC.

This clonotype was seen more than once but under ten times. The V gene is TRBV19, the J gene TRBJ1-1; TRBD1 aligns across 8 bases. After removal of 6 bases from V and 11 bases from J, the junction contained 11 bases not matched to a gene. Per the germline V gene, CDR1 is LNHDA and CDR2 is SQIVND (reference sequence). This CDR3 comprises 13 residues. This chain's CDR3 is CASRPRGQGKAFF. CDR3 in DNA: TGTGCCAGTAGACCGAGAGGACAGGGAAAGGCTTTCTTT.

This rearrangement joins TRBV20-1 to TRBJ1-1; tentative D call: TRBD1 (5 bases). This CDR3 is 10 amino acids long. Germline CDR1 reads DFQATT; CDR2 reads SNEGSKA (reference sequence). CDR3 bases: TGCCGGGGCCAGAACACTGAAGCTTTCTTT. This gives the protein CRGQNTEAFF.

This clonotype was detected many times. This sequence joins TRBV4-3 and TRBJ1-1, with 7 positions matching TRBD1. CDR1 LGHNA and CDR2 YSLEER come from the germline V gene. V was pared by 0 bases and J by 1 base, with 11 bases of the junction left unmatched. This CDR3 region has 18 residues. The CDR3 nucleotides are TGCGCCAGCAGCCAAGATGCTACCGGGACAGCTACGAACACTGAAGCTTTCTTT. It is translated as CASSQDATGTATNTEAFF.

The rearrangement uses TRBV6-2 or TRBV6-3 and TRBJ2-1; possibly TRBD2 for D (5 bases). The CDR3 spans 15 residues. Trimming stripped 2 bases from V and 12 bases from J, with 20 bases between. The germline V gene encodes CDR1 MNHEY and CDR2 SVGEGT. Written as DNA, the CDR3 is TGTGCCAGCAGTTACAGTATGCTAGCTTCTGGTCGGCAGTTCTTC. As protein: CASSYSMLASGRQFF.

This clonotype was observed a few times. The chain combines TRBV6-2 or TRBV6-3 with TRBJ2-1, with TRBD1 identical over 10 bases. V lost 4 bases to trimming and J lost 5 bases; unmatched junction nucleotides: 5. CDR3 length equals 15 residues. CDR1 and CDR2 from the germline V gene are MNHEY and SVGEGT. The CDR3 DNA is TGTGCCAGCAGTTTACCCGGGACAGGGGACAATGAGCAGTTCTTC. Translating gives CASSLPGTGDNEQFF.

A few counts support this clonotype. The chain is built from TRBV2 and TRBJ2-1; D might be TRBD2 (5 bases). In germline, CDR1 is SNHLY, CDR2 FYNNEI. CDR3 length equals 14 residues. V lost 4 bases, J lost 3 bases, and 10 bases lay in between. CDR3 DNA: TGTGCCAGCAGTGTCGCGGGCTACTACAATGAGCAGTTCTTC. Residues: CASSVAGYYNEQFF.